The 11 T cell receptor beta chains listed next were all sequenced from one sample in a study of blood T cell repertoires in COVID-19. Produced via immunoSEQ multiplex PCR; TCRdb's table is partial and in-frame only. In the table there are 270,000 or so clones, 65% to 90% of which are singletons. The sequenced material came from peripheral blood. The receptors originated from a human donor in a cohort sampled during active COVID-19.

This rearrangement joins TRBV9 to TRBJ2-3; 9 bases are shared with TRBD2. The V segment lost 0 bases and the J segment 11 bases; nucleotides outside the gene matches: 4. Germline loops: CDR1 SGDLS, CDR2 YYNGEE. The CDR3 extends over 13 amino acids. CDR3 nucleotides: TGTGCCAGCAGCGTAGAGGGCGGGAGGGGGCAGTATTTT. Amino acids: CASSVEGGRGQYF. The full variable domain, rest sourced from reference TRBV9 and TRBJ2-3, is DSGVTQTPKHLITATGQRVTLRCSPRSGDLSVYWYQQSLDQGLQFLIQYYNGEERAKGNILERFSAQQFPDLHSELNLSSLELGDSALYFCASSVEGGRGQYFGPGTRLTVL.

CDR3 region: CASSATSGSQETQYF. DNA for the CDR3: TGTGCCAGCAGCGCGACTAGCGGGAGCCAAGAGACCCAGTACTTC. The V and J genes are TRBV9 and TRBJ2-5; 12 positions agree with TRBD2. The CDR3 extends over 15 amino acids. The junction had 1 base not matched to a gene; V was cut back by 3 bases and J by 1 base. Per the germline V gene, CDR1 is SGDLS and CDR2 is YYNGEE.

The chain combines TRBV11-2 with TRBJ1-1, with D possibly being TRBD1 (5 bases). The CDR3 runs to 13 residues. CDR1 SGHAT and CDR2 FQNNGV come from the germline V gene. The V end lost 5 bases, the J end lost 0 bases, and 7 bases lay between the germline ends. CDR3 sequence: CASSRQMNTEAFF. CDR3 nucleotides: TGTGCCAGCAGCCGACAGATGAACACTGAAGCTTTCTTT. The full variable domain, completed using reference TRBV11-2 and TRBJ1-1, is EAGVAQSPRYKIIEKRQSVAFWCNPISGHATLYWYQQILGQGPKLLIQFQNNGVVDDSQLPKDRFSAERLKGVDSTLKIQPAKLEDSAVYLCASSRQMNTEAFFGQGTRLTVV.

This chain links TRBV28 with TRBJ2-1, with D perhaps matching TRBD1 (6 bases). The CDR3 sequence is 15 residues long. Per the germline V gene, CDR1 is MDHEN and CDR2 is SYDVKM. Trimming took 8 bases from V and 9 from J, leaving 23 bases between them. The CDR3 spells CASRRGQGKTIEQFF. As DNA, the CDR3 is TGTGCCAGCCGCCGAGGGCAGGGGAAAACAATTGAGCAGTTCTTC.

This chain joins TRBV5-1 and TRBJ2-5; tentatively, D is TRBD2 (6 bases). The CDR3 sequence is 18 residues long. Germline loops: CDR1 SGHRS, CDR2 YFSETQ. The V end was cut by 4 bases, the J end by 4 bases, with 26 bases between. The CDR3 loop reads CASSAARRAKDPRETQYF. Written as DNA, the CDR3 is TGCGCCAGCAGCGCCGCCCGGAGGGCCAAGGATCCACGAGAGACCCAGTACTTC.

The chain is built from TRBV12-3 or TRBV12-4 and TRBJ2-1; D is unclear. This CDR3 comprises 12 residues. V dropped 2 bases and J dropped 7 bases, with 6 bases sitting between them. CDR3 DNA: TGTGCCAGCAGTTTATGGCTTAATGAGCAGTTCTTC. This codes for CASSLWLNEQFF.

The chain links TRBV18 to TRBJ1-5; D gene uncertain. The CDR3 covers 14 residues. Germline V gene sequence: CDR1 KGHSH, CDR2 LQKENI. The germline V and J ends were trimmed by 6 bases and 0 bases, with 9 bases remaining between them. Here the CDR3 reads CASSENYSNQPQHF. For the CDR3, the DNA is TGTGCCAGCTCGGAAAACTATAGCAATCAGCCCCAGCATTTT.

This chain joins TRBV6-2 or TRBV6-3 and TRBJ2-1; no clear D. The CDR3 totals 16 residues. The V gene lost 4 bases and the J gene lost 1 base, with 14 bases spanning the gap. The V gene's germline CDR1 is MNHEY and CDR2 SVGEGT. The CDR3 here is CASSSPSGGSYNEQFF. The CDR3 coding sequence is TGTGCCAGCAGTTCCCCCTCTGGCGGATCCTACAATGAGCAGTTCTTC.

V gene TRBV7-8 combines with J gene TRBJ1-1; 7 bases fit TRBD1. With 1 base clipped from V and 0 bases from J, the junction kept 5 bases outside the gene matches. This CDR3 contains 16 residues. The germline V gene encodes CDR1 SGHVS and CDR2 FQNEAQ. The CDR3 protein is CASSLGNRGLNTEAFF. In DNA, the CDR3 is TGTGCCAGCAGCTTAGGGAACAGGGGATTGAACACTGAAGCTTTCTTT.

V and J are TRBV7-9 and TRBJ2-1; TRBD1 might be the D (6 bases). The CDR3 contains 15 residues. From germline, CDR1 is SEHNR and CDR2 FQNEAQ (reference sequence). The V gene lost 3 bases and the J gene lost 6 bases, with 15 bases spanning the gap. The CDR3 region is CASSFTGPLPNEQFF. The CDR3 region has the DNA TGTGCCAGCAGCTTCACAGGGCCCCTCCCCAATGAGCAGTTCTTC.

The chain uses TRBV9 and TRBJ2-3; 10 positions match TRBD1. CDR1 and CDR2 (germline): SGDLS, YYNGEE. V was clipped by 2 bases and J by 4 bases; unmatched bases: 7. The CDR3 length is 16 residues. The CDR3 DNA reads as TGTGCCAGCAGCGTCGGGACAGGGGTTAGTCCAGATACGCAGTATTTT. It translates to CASSVGTGVSPDTQYF.